The T cell receptor (beta chain) described here comes from a study of T-cell reconstitution after alpha-beta-depleted transplantation in children. Unique molecular identifiers were incorporated into the prepared TCRbeta library. MiXCR, run by TCRdb on the PCR reads, gives a single entry per CDR3 protein. The repertoire has 490,000 or so distinct CDR3 sequences, around 13% of them found once; the top ten carry about 6%. The specimen was PBMCs from the stem cell graft donor, collected from the stem cell graft. The source of this sequence is a human donor who donated a stem cell graft to a child with combined immunodeficiency.

The CDR3 protein is CASSLPGLAGGPNSYNEQFF. CDR3 DNA sequence: TGTGCCAGCAGCTTACCGGGACTAGCGGGAGGGCCGAACTCCTACAATGAGCAGTTCTTC. The gene calls are TRBV7-6 and TRBJ2-1; 16 nucleotides match TRBD2. J lost 0 bases, V lost 2 bases, and 7 bases had no gene match. Germline V lookup: CDR1 SGHVS, CDR2 FNYEAQ. The CDR3 is 20 residues long.